This T cell receptor beta chain was recovered during a study of T-cell reconstitution after alpha-beta-depleted transplantation in children. V lost 6 bases, J lost 5 bases, and 11 bases lay in between. The CDR3 consists of 13 residues. Germline lookup yields CDR1 LNHNV and CDR2 YYDKDF (reference sequence). Preparation of the TCRbeta library involved a method that used unique molecular identifiers. TCRdb ran MiXCR on the PCR reads and lists one entry per CDR3 protein. The top ten clones hold 3% to 4% of a sample with approximately 510,000 distinct CDR3 sequences, about 16% of them seen once. V is TRBV15 and J is TRBJ1-5; D is uncertain. The sequence derives from a human donor who donated a stem cell graft to a child with acute lymphoblastic leukemia. The sample was PBMCs from the stem cell graft donor, taken from the stem cell graft. DNA of the CDR3: TGTGCCACCAGACGAGGGCGTGATCAGCCCCAGCATTTT. The encoded protein is CATRRGRDQPQHF. Combining the CDR3 with reference TRBV15 and TRBJ1-5 gives the whole variable domain DAMVIQNPRYQVTQFGKPVTLSCSQTLNHNVMYWYQQKSSQAPKLLFHYYDKDFNNEADTPDNFQSRRPNTSFCFLDIRSPGLGDTAMYLCATRRGRDQPQHFGDGTRLSIL.